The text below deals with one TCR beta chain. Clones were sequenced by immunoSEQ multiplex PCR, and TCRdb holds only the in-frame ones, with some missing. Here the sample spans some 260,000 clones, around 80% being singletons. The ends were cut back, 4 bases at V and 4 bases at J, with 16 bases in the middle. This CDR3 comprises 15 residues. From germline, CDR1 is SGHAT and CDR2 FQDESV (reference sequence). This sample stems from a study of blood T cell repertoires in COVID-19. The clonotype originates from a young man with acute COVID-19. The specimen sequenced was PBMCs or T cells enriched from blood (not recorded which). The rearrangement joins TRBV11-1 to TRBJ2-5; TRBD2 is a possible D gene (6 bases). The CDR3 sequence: CASSWGEREVETQYF. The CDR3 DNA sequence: TGTGCCAGCAGCTGGGGGGAAAGGGAGGTAGAGACCCAGTACTTC.